This T cell receptor beta chain was sequenced in a study of Graves' ophthalmopathy and Graves' hyperthyroidism. Study-level results: Blood also held most thyroid clonotypes expanded above 0.001 frequency. A 13-signature model separated ophthalmopathy from stable hyperthyroidism, reaching approximately 88% sensitivity and 80% to 83% specificity cross-validated.

Comments on this clonotype: Antigen unknown.

For repertoire sequencing, the TCR beta CDR3 regions were amplified from RNA transcripts. First-round RT-PCR used HTBI primers; second-round multiplex PCR followed. TCRdb ran MiXCR on the multiplex PCR reads and lists one entry per CDR3 protein. This sample yields fewer than 70,000 distinct CDR3 sequences, of which roughly half are seen a single time; about 4.9% belongs to the top ten. This CDR3 is built from 16 residues. CDR1 is MNHEY and CDR2 is SVGEGT in the germline V gene. The J segment lost 5 bases and the V segment lost 7 bases, leaving 11 bases of the junction unmatched. PBMCs originated in about 10 ml of fresh peripheral blood.

The sequenced material came from peripheral blood. The receptor was derived from an adult woman with Graves' ophthalmopathy. V usage is TRBV6-2 or TRBV6-3 and J usage is TRBJ2-2; 9 bases fit TRBD2. DNA of the CDR3: TGTGCCAGCAACCGCGGGAGGGGAAGAGAGACCGGGGAGCTGTTTTTT. Its translation is CASNRGRGRETGELFF.